The entry that follows covers one TCR beta chain sequence. Its specificity is unknown. Other DNA sequences in the sample encode the same CDR3. TCRdb keeps only in-frame clones here, not all; method: immunoSEQ multiplex PCR. The table shows 70,000 to 90,000 clones, with roughly nine tenths occurring only once. The data belong to a study of OX40 agonist ivuxolimab in advanced cancers. Study in general: Among those enrolled, mean age was about 63 years (range roughly 23 to 90) and over 70% were male.

Trimming removed 0 bases at V and 6 bases at J, with 4 bases between. Per the germline V gene, CDR1 is GTSNPN and CDR2 is SVGIG (reference sequence). The CDR3 length is 11 residues. Whole-study findings and limits: At doses 0.1 to 3.0 mg/kg, CD4+ and CD8+ clones expanded. Partial responders treated at 0.1-3.0 mg/kg exhibited clonal expansion among the lowest measured. The average count of expanded clones was higher among CD8+ T cells than among CD4+.

The chain links TRBV30 to TRBJ2-3, with D unresolved. The sample in question was CD4+ or CD8+ T cells sorted from blood, obtained in a trial of the OX40 agonist ivuxolimab. This TCR came from an adult with an advanced solid tumor such as melanoma, head and neck, liver or kidney cancer. The DNA for the CDR3 is TGTGCCTGGAGTGTGGGGGATACGCAGTATTTT. Amino acid sequence: CAWSVGDTQYF.